This TCR beta chain was recorded in a study of Ad26.COV2.S vaccination and SARS-CoV-2 variants. The germline V gene encodes CDR1 LGHNT and CDR2 FRNRAP. Deletions cut 0 bases from V and 2 bases from J, with 13 bases between. The CDR3 is 16 residues long. The treatment here: some 20 received Ad26.COV2.S at low or high dose, single or two shots; five or six received placebo; per-sample allocation not given. Specimen acquisition occurred on day 63 following the initial vaccine or placebo injection. Here immunoSEQ multiplex PCR was the method, and the copy in TCRdb shows in-frame clones only, minus some. Of some 340,000 clones in the sample, roughly 80% are singletons; the top ten hold 2% to 2.5%.

This chain connects TRBV12-5 to TRBJ1-2; TRBD1 is a possible D gene (6 bases). The starting material was peripheral blood, obtained in a trial of Ad26.COV2.S vaccine versus placebo. The TCR sequence derives from a person between 18 and 60 years old who received the Ad26.COV2.S COVID-19 vaccine or a placebo. The CDR3, as DNA: TGTGCTAGTGGTTTGGTAGTTGGGACACAGAACTATGGCTACACCTTC. This gives the protein CASGLVVGTQNYGYTF.